Described below is a single TCR beta chain sequence and its context. Its antigen is unknown. The PCR contained 60 Vbeta and 13 Jbeta primers. Sequenced by immunoSEQ multiplex PCR; TCRdb stores in-frame clones only, minus some. The table has 200,000 to 250,000 clones, roughly 80% seen once. Germline CDR1 SGHTA, CDR2 FQGTGA. V was cut by 4 bases and J by 6 bases, with 17 bases left in between. The CDR3 consists of 15 residues. This sample is drawn from a study of cytomegalovirus exposure and HLA in healthy donors. Overall study context: Out of 150 million to 200 million T cells, an earlier analysis found 117 million unique TCR beta sequences in total. General observations from the study: Indistinguishable V segments, including TRBV6-2 and TRBV6-3, were excluded. Whilst most TCR sequences proved rare, a subset of public TCRs occurred across many donors. TCR beta chains numbering 164 were designated cytomegalovirus-associated.

Material: PBMCs. The receptor was isolated from a young man in good health and CMV-seronegative. The genes are TRBV7-3 and TRBJ2-3; possibly TRBD1 for D (6 bases). CDR3 amino acids: CASSSGAYGTDTQYF. CDR3 DNA: TGTGCCAGCAGCTCAGGGGCATACGGAACGGATACGCAGTATTTT. Drawing the rest from reference TRBV7-3 and TRBJ2-3, the complete variable domain is GAGVSQTPSNKVTEKGKYVELRCDPISGHTALYWYRQSLGQGPEFLIYFQGTGAADDSGLPNDRFFAVRPEGSVSTLKIQRTERGDSAVYLCASSSGAYGTDTQYFGPGTRLTVL.